These 17 T cell receptor beta chains share one sample of origin, sequenced in a study of CD8 T cells in acute hepatitis C reinfection. Time point indicated: naive CD8 control sorted from an acute-time-point sample. Sequenced by immunoSEQ multiplex PCR; TCRdb stores in-frame clones only, minus some. Among approximately 40,000 clones listed, roughly 85% were seen once. The material sequenced was naive CD8+ T cells from PBMCs. The receptors were gathered from a woman between 18 and 29 years old who spontaneously cleared hepatitis C infection.

The genes are TRBV4-1 and TRBJ2-3, with TRBD1 matching 9 bases. The CDR3 extends over 16 amino acids. CDR1 and CDR2 (germline): MGHRA, YSYEKL. The trim removed 6 bases at V and 4 bases at J, leaving 11 bases unmatched. CDR3 sequence reads: CASRQGQGSSADTQYF. The CDR3 DNA reads as TGCGCCAGCAGGCAGGGACAGGGTTCCAGCGCAGATACGCAGTATTTT.

The rearrangement links TRBV14 to TRBJ2-2; D unclear. The CDR3 runs to 13 residues. V was trimmed by 1 base and J by 7 bases, leaving 7 bases between them. Per germline, CDR1 SGHDN and CDR2 FVKESK. CDR3 residues: CASSQGLDGELFF. The CDR3 bases are TGTGCCAGCAGCCAAGGACTCGACGGGGAGCTGTTTTTT.

The chain recombines TRBV14 with TRBJ1-2; D unresolved. This CDR3 comprises 15 residues. Trimming left V 0 bases short and J 0 bases short, with 8 bases between. Germline lookup yields CDR1 SGHDN and CDR2 FVKESK. In nucleotides, the CDR3 is TGTGCCAGCAGCCAAGATGGCAGATCTAACTATGGCTACACCTTC. Translated: CASSQDGRSNYGYTF.

The gene calls are TRBV9 and TRBJ2-1; 10 bases are a match to TRBD1. CDR3 size: 19 residues. The germline gives CDR1 SGDLS, CDR2 YYNGEE. Trimming at V came to 7 bases and at J to 4 bases, leaving 20 bases not matched to a gene. CDR3 DNA sequence: TGTGCCAGCGCTCGCCCCCGGGACAGGGGCAGCGCCTCGTACAATGAGCAGTTCTTC. This sequence encodes CASARPRDRGSASYNEQFF.

The rearrangement uses TRBV2 and TRBJ2-1, with D tentatively TRBD2 (6 bases). This CDR3 has 15 residues. CDR1 is SNHLY, CDR2 FYNNEI, per germline. The V gene lost 2 bases and the J gene lost 0 bases, with 8 bases spanning the gap. Written as DNA, the CDR3 is TGTGCCAGCAGTGAATCCGGGAGCTCCTACAATGAGCAGTTCTTC. The encoded protein is CASSESGSSYNEQFF. Combining the CDR3 with reference TRBV2 and TRBJ2-1 gives the whole variable domain EPEVTQTPSHQVTQMGQEVILRCVPISNHLYFYWYRQILGQKVEFLVSFYNNEISEKSEIFDDQFSVERPDGSNFTLKIRSTKLEDSAMYFCASSESGSSYNEQFFGPGTRLTVL.

The rearrangement uses TRBV18 and TRBJ2-7; weak D call: TRBD2 (5 bases). This CDR3 spans 14 amino acids. Germline CDR1 KGHSH, CDR2 LQKENI. V shed 3 bases and J shed 0 bases, with 9 bases lying between them. The CDR3, as DNA: TGTGCCAGCTCACCCCCGGAGGACTCCTACGAGCAGTACTTC. This encodes CASSPPEDSYEQYF. The entire variable domain, with the rest obtained from reference TRBV18 and TRBJ2-7, is as follows: NAGVMQNPRHLVRRRGQEARLRCSPMKGHSHVYWYRQLPEEGLKFMVYLQKENIIDESGMPKERFSAEFPKEGPSILRIQQVVRGDSAAYFCASSPPEDSYEQYFGPGTRLTVT.

The V and J genes are TRBV7-6 and TRBJ2-7; 9 nucleotides align to TRBD1. The CDR3 consists of 15 residues. Per the germline V gene, CDR1 is SGHVS and CDR2 is FNYEAQ. With 3 bases clipped from V and 6 bases from J, the junction kept 9 bases outside the gene matches. The CDR3 region is CASSLTPGQGVEQYF. CDR3 sequence (DNA): TGTGCCAGCAGCTTGACACCGGGACAGGGAGTCGAGCAGTACTTC.

This clone was picked up one time. The genes are TRBV11-2 and TRBJ2-2; D is ambiguous. The CDR3 length is 13 residues. The V end lost 1 base, the J end lost 3 bases, and 3 bases lay between the germline ends. Germline V gives CDR1 SGHAT, CDR2 FQNNGV. The CDR3 nucleotides read TGTGCCAGCAGCTTAGGATACACCGGGGAGCTGTTTTTT. Its translation: CASSLGYTGELFF.

The chain couples TRBV6-5 to TRBJ1-5; D not certain. This CDR3 has 15 amino acids. V lost 0 bases and J lost 0, with 6 bases in between. Germline-derived CDR1 and CDR2 are MNHEY and SVGAGI. CDR3 bases: TGTGCCAGCAGTTACTCAGAGGATAGCAATCAGCCCCAGCATTTT. This codes for CASSYSEDSNQPQHF.

The V gene is TRBV7-9, the J gene TRBJ1-1; D not certain. The V end was cut by 5 bases, the J end by 1 base, with 8 bases between. This CDR3 is 13 amino acids long. CDR1 is SEHNR and CDR2 is FQNEAQ in the germline V gene (reference sequence). As DNA, the CDR3 is TGTGCCAGCAGCCCACCACAGAACACTGAAGCTTTCTTT. Protein: CASSPPQNTEAFF.

The rearrangement joins TRBV6-5 to TRBJ2-7, with D hard to call. This CDR3 spans 13 amino acids. V lost 2 bases and J 4 bases, leaving 9 bases between the germline ends. Germline V CDR1 and CDR2: MNHEY, SVGAGI. Written as DNA, the CDR3 is TGTGCCAGCAGTTACGGACCCGTTTACGAGCAGTACTTC. The encoded protein is CASSYGPVYEQYF.

The chain uses TRBV7-9 and TRBJ1-2; D remains ambiguous. The CDR3 is 12 amino acids. V lost 4 bases and J 3 bases, leaving 6 bases between the germline ends. CDR1 and CDR2 from the germline V gene are SEHNR and FQNEAQ (reference sequence). CDR3 nucleotide sequence: TGTGCCAGCAGCTCCCGGGACTATGGCTACACCTTC. Protein sequence: CASSSRDYGYTF.

The V gene is TRBV6-5, the J gene TRBJ2-5; either TRBD1 or TRBD2 may supply D (5 bases each). Germline V gene sequence: CDR1 MNHEY, CDR2 SVGAGI. This CDR3 spans 12 amino acids. The V end lost 2 bases, the J end lost 5 bases, and 6 bases lay between the germline ends. This CDR3 is CASSYEGETQYF. In DNA, the CDR3 is TGTGCCAGCAGTTACGAGGGGGAGACCCAGTACTTC.

V gene TRBV7-8 combines with J gene TRBJ1-2, with TRBD1 identical over 7 bases. Germline lookup yields CDR1 SGHVS and CDR2 FQNEAQ. This CDR3 spans 14 amino acids. The V gene end was trimmed by 1 base and the J gene end by 5 bases; junction bases not matched to a gene: 4. CDR3 residues: CASSLGQGGYGYTF. CDR3 nucleotides: TGTGCCAGCAGCTTAGGACAGGGTGGATATGGCTACACCTTC. Filled out from reference TRBV7-8 and TRBJ1-2, the complete variable domain reads GAGVSQSPRYKVAKRGQDVALRCDPISGHVSLFWYQQALGQGPEFLTYFQNEAQLDKSGLPSDRFFAERPEGSVSTLKIQRTQQEDSAVYLCASSLGQGGYGYTFGSGTRLTVV.

This chain connects TRBV5-4 to TRBJ1-2; D is unresolved. The CDR3 loop spans 13 amino acids. Per the germline V gene, CDR1 is SGHNT and CDR2 is YYREEE (reference sequence). Trimming took 0 bases from V and 4 from J, leaving 7 bases between them. In nucleotides, the CDR3 is TGTGCCAGCAGCTTGGGCAGCCTCTATGGCTACACCTTC. This codes for CASSLGSLYGYTF.

V and J are TRBV7-9 and TRBJ2-1, with no clear D. V lost 5 bases to trimming and J lost 9 bases, with 20 bases between them. The CDR3 is made up of 15 amino acids. Germline CDR1 and CDR2: SEHNR and FQNEAQ (reference sequence). CDR3: CASSPGQMPNFEQFF. The CDR3 DNA follows: TGTGCCAGCAGCCCTGGGCAGATGCCAAACTTTGAGCAGTTCTTC.

A remark on this clone: A read error may produce the germline difference seen at one junction end. The chain couples TRBV15 to TRBJ2-2, with D unclear. There are 14 residues in the CDR3. Germline-derived CDR1 and CDR2 are LNHNV and YYDKDF (reference sequence). CDR3 in amino acids: CATSRDRPTGELFF. The CDR3 nucleotides read TGTGCCACCAGTAGAGATAGACCCACCGGGGAGCTGTTTTTT.